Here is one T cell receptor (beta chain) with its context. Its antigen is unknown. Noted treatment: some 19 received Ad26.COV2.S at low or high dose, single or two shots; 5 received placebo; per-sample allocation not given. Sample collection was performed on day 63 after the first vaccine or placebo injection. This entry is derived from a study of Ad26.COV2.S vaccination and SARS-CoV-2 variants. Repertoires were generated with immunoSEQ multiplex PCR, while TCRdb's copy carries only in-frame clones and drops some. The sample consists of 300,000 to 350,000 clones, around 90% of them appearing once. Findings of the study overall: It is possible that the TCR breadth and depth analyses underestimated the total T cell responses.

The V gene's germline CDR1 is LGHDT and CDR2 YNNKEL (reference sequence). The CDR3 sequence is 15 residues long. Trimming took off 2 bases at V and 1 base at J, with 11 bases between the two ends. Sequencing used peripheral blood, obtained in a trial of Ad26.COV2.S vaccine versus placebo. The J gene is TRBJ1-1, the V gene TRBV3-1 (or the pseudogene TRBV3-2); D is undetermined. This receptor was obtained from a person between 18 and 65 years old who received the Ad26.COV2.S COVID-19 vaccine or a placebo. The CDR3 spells CASSQRRPGNTEAFF. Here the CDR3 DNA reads TGTGCCAGCAGCCAAAGGCGCCCGGGGAACACTGAAGCTTTCTTT.